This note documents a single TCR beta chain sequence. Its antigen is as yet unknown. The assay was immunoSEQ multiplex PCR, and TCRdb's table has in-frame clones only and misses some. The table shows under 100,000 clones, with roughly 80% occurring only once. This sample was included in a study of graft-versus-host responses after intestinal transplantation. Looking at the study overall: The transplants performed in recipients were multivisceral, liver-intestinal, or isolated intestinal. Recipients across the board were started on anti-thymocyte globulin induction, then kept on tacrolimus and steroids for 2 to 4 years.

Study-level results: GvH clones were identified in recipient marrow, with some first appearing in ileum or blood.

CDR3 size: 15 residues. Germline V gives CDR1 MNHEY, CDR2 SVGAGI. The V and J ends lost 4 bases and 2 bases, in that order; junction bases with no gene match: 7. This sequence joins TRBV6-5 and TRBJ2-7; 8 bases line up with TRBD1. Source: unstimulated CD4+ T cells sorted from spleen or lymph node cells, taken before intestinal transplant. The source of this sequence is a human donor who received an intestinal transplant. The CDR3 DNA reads TGTGCCAGCAGTTTCGGAGGGACAGGAACCTACGAGCAGTACTTC. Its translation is CASSFGGTGTYEQYF.